This T cell receptor (beta chain) was sequenced during a study of beta chain features in type 1 diabetes. Study-wide results and limits: There was a moderate but significant shortening of TCRB CDR3s in all four CD4+ subsets of Type 1 diabetes patients. Using cDNA template may skew counts toward highly expressing activated cells.

The CDR3 is 14 residues long. CDR1 SQVTM and CDR2 ANQGSEA come from the germline V gene. Worth noting for this clone: What it binds is not known.

What was sequenced were expressed TCRB transcripts, since all of the isolated RNA had been reverse transcribed. The repertoire was sequenced with immunoSEQ multiplex PCR; TCRdb's copy has only in-frame clones and lacks some. Among about 320,000 clones listed, 14% were seen once. This clonotype was obtained from a man aged 30 to 39 in good health. Sequencing used central memory CD4+ T cells from blood. V and J are TRBV29-1 and TRBJ1-3; D remains unclear. DNA of the CDR3: TGCGGAGTGAGATTGATGGTACACGGAAACACCATATATTTT. Translating gives CGVRLMVHGNTIYF.